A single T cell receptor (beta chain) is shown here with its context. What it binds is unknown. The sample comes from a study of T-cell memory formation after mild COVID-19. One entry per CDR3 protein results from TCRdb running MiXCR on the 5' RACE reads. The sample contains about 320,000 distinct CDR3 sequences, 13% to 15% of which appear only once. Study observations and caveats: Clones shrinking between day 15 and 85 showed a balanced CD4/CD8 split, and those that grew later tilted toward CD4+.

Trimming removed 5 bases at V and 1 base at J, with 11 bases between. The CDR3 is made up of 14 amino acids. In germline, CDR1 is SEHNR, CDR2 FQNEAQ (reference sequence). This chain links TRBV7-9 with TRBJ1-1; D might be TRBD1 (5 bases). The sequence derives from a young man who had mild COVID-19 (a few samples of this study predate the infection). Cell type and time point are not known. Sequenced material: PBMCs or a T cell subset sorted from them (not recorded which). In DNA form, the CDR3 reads TGTGCCAGCAGCCTCCGACAGACGAACACTGAAGCTTTCTTT. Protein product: CASSLRQTNTEAFF.